This is a list of T cell receptor beta chains from one sample in a study of shared clonotypes between healthy human individuals. The table came from immunoSEQ multiplex PCR; TCRdb's copy has only in-frame clones and leaves some out. The profile shows 1.5 million to 2.5 million clones, about 95% of them singletons. Source material: naive CD8+ T cells sorted from blood. The receptors here all came from a man aged 18 to 30 in good health. CDR3s include the opening cysteine and the closing phenylalanine or tryptophan. A D gene is named only where the DNA matches it firmly. Some rows have no size entry. The others give once, few or many, or a class for an expanded clone.

>NA|TRBV6-1|TRBJ1-1|NA
CASRDEVGLWEAFF
TGTGCCAGCCGTGATGAAGTAGGTCTTTGGGAAGCTTTCTTT
>NA|TRBV7-9|TRBJ2-1|TRBD2
CASSLVSGGPTYNEQFF
TGTGCCAGCAGCTTAGTGAGCGGGGGGCCCACCTACAATGAGCAGTTCTTC
>once|TRBV11-2|TRBJ2-7|NA
CASSPDLYYEQYF
TGTGCCAGCAGCCCAGACTTATACTACGAGCAGTACTTC
>NA|TRBV25-1|TRBJ1-2|NA
CASSEFYGGGYTF
TGTGCCAGCAGTGAATTTTATGGAGGTGGCTACACCTTC
>once|TRBV7-9|TRBJ2-7|TRBD1
CASSRDSSYEQYF
TGTGCCAGCAGTCGGGACAGCTCCTACGAGCAGTACTTC
>NA|TRBV7-8|TRBJ1-6|TRBD1
CASSGQGPYNSPLHF
TGTGCCAGCAGCGGACAGGGCCCCTATAATTCACCCCTCCACTTT
>NA|TRBV7-9|TRBJ2-1|NA
CASTTPPVEIWGYNEQFF
TGTGCCAGCACCACCCCCCCCGTAGAGATATGGGGCTACAATGAGCAGTTCTTC
>NA|TRBV4-3|TRBJ2-7|TRBD1
CASSQLHRDRGLLEQYF
TGCGCCAGCAGCCAACTCCACCGGGACAGGGGGCTTTTGGAGCAGTACTTC
>once|TRBV19|TRBJ2-7|TRBD2
CASSITSGAYEQYF
TGTGCCAGTAGTATCACTAGCGGAGCCTACGAGCAGTACTTC
>NA|TRBV5-5|TRBJ2-7|TRBD1
CASRPGQGKQYF
TGTGCCAGCAGACCAGGACAGGGAAAGCAGTACTTC
>NA|TRBV21-1|TRBJ2-1|NA
CASCTSDNEQFF
TGTGCCAGCTGTACTAGTGACAATGAGCAGTTCTTC
>once|TRBV27|TRBJ1-1|NA
CASSFNSWTVNTEAFF
TGTGCCAGCAGTTTCAATTCGTGGACAGTAAACACTGAAGCTTTCTTT
>NA|TRBV13|TRBJ2-3|TRBD2
CASSLALAGGSTDTQYF
TGTGCCAGCAGCTTAGCACTAGCGGGGGGGTCCACAGATACGCAGTATTTT
>NA|TRBV4-1|TRBJ2-5|NA
CASSPRGRETQYF
TGCGCCAGCAGCCCAAGAGGACGAGAGACCCAGTACTTC
>NA|TRBV7-9|TRBJ1-5|NA
CASTQGGMEPQHF
TGTGCCAGCACCCAGGGAGGTATGGAGCCCCAGCATTTT
>NA|TRBV5-1|TRBJ2-7|NA
CASSLDGGFDEQYF
TGCGCCAGCAGCTTGGACGGGGGCTTTGACGAGCAGTACTTC
>NA|TRBV10-2|TRBJ1-2|NA
CASSDSIWEGYTF
TGCGCCAGCAGTGACTCGATATGGGAAGGCTACACCTTC
>NA|TRBV9|TRBJ2-7|TRBD2
CASSGTSSHYEQYF
TGTGCCAGCAGCGGGACTAGCAGTCACTACGAGCAGTACTTC
>NA|TRBV5-6|TRBJ1-3|NA
CASSSGDFGNTIYF
TGTGCCAGCAGCTCTGGGGATTTTGGAAACACCATATATTTT
>NA|TRBV6-5|TRBJ2-7|NA
CASRSREYEQYF
TGTGCCAGCAGAAGTCGGGAGTACGAGCAGTACTTC
>NA|TRBV27|TRBJ1-5|NA
CASSFIGTSNQPQHF
TGTGCCAGCAGTTTTATAGGGACTAGCAATCAGCCCCAGCATTTT
>NA|TRBV13|TRBJ1-3|NA
CASSLEGSRNTIYF
TGTGCCAGCAGCTTAGAAGGCAGTCGAAACACCATATATTTT
>NA|TRBV4-1|TRBJ1-5|TRBD1
CASSQVGQSNQPQHF
TGCGCCAGCAGCCAAGTGGGACAGTCCAATCAGCCCCAGCATTTT
>NA|TRBV28|TRBJ1-4|NA
CASSLAIPSATNEKLFF
TGTGCCAGCAGTTTAGCTATCCCGTCGGCGACTAATGAAAAACTGTTTTTT
>NA|TRBV7-6|TRBJ2-2|NA
CASSLREFTGELFF
TGTGCCAGCAGCTTAAGGGAGTTCACCGGGGAGCTGTTTTTT
>NA|TRBV9|TRBJ2-1|NA
CASSPEGRFQDPYNEQFF
TGTGCCAGCAGCCCCGAGGGTAGGTTTCAGGATCCATACAATGAGCAGTTCTTC
>NA|TRBV30|TRBJ2-3|NA
CAGHWIGGGRDTQYF
TGTGCCGGCCATTGGATAGGGGGGGGCCGAGATACGCAGTATTTT
>NA|TRBV4-1|TRBJ2-7|NA
CASSQDGSPYEQYF
TGCGCCAGCAGCCAAGATGGAAGCCCCTACGAGCAGTACTTC
>once|TRBV6-5|TRBJ2-3|NA
CASSDLGHTQYF
TGTGCCAGCAGTGACCTAGGACATACGCAGTATTTT
>NA|TRBV15|TRBJ1-3|NA
CATSNDLGAGNTIYF
TGTGCCACCAGCAATGATTTAGGGGCTGGAAACACCATATATTTT
>NA|TRBV28|TRBJ2-7|NA
CASSSGTDISYEQYF
TGTGCCAGCTCCAGCGGGACAGACATCTCCTACGAGCAGTACTTC
>NA|TRBV5-4|TRBJ2-2|NA
CASSFSGNTGELFF
TGTGCCAGCAGCTTCAGCGGGAACACCGGGGAGCTGTTTTTT
>NA|TRBV6-1|TRBJ1-1|NA
CASSVALGMNTEAFF
TGTGCCAGCAGTGTCGCCTTGGGGATGAACACTGAAGCTTTCTTT
>NA|TRBV5-1|TRBJ1-2|NA
CASRPDRVDGYGYTF
TGCGCCAGCAGGCCCGACCGGGTGGACGGCTATGGCTACACCTTC
>NA|TRBV2|TRBJ1-5|NA
CASRTGLTNQPQHF
TGTGCCAGCAGGACAGGACTGACCAATCAGCCCCAGCATTTT
>NA|TRBV7-9|TRBJ2-3|NA
CASSLEGPGADTQYF
TGTGCCAGCAGCTTAGAGGGACCGGGGGCAGATACGCAGTATTTT
>NA|TRBV2|TRBJ2-5|NA
CASSEAGRLQETQYF
TGTGCCAGCAGTGAAGCGGGACGGCTACAAGAGACCCAGTACTTC
>NA|TRBV5-6|TRBJ1-1|NA
CASSQDSNTEAFF
TGTGCCAGCAGTCAGGACAGTAACACTGAAGCTTTCTTT
>NA|TRBV4-1|TRBJ2-1|TRBD2
CASSPGLGVSEQFF
TGCGCCAGCAGCCCGGGACTAGGTGTCAGTGAGCAGTTCTTC
>NA|TRBV5-1|TRBJ1-4|TRBD1
CASSFREGGENEKLFF
TGCGCCAGCAGCTTTCGCGAAGGGGGCGAAAATGAAAAACTGTTTTTT
>NA|TRBV7-8|TRBJ2-7|TRBD2
CASSLRLAGSYEQYF
TGTGCCAGCAGCTTACGACTAGCCGGTTCCTACGAGCAGTACTTC
>NA|TRBV6-1|TRBJ2-2|TRBD1
CASAVRGSFGELFF
TGTGCCAGCGCGGTCAGGGGGTCGTTCGGGGAGCTGTTTTTT
>NA|TRBV6-5|TRBJ2-2|NA
CASTANTGELFF
TGTGCCAGCACAGCGAACACCGGGGAGCTGTTTTTT
>NA|TRBV14|TRBJ2-1|TRBD2
CASSLLTSDQFF
TGTGCCAGCAGCCTTCTAACTAGCGATCAGTTCTTC
>NA|TRBV27|TRBJ2-7|TRBD2
CASSFGRVNYEQYF
TGTGCCAGCAGTTTCGGGAGGGTTAACTACGAGCAGTACTTC
>NA|TRBV4-3|TRBJ2-7|NA
CASSQEWELHYEQYF
TGCGCCAGCAGCCAAGAATGGGAGCTCCATTACGAGCAGTACTTC
>NA|TRBV7-2|TRBJ2-7|TRBD2
CASSPRLAGGPIEQYF
TGTGCCAGCAGCCCGCGACTAGCGGGAGGGCCTATCGAGCAGTACTTC
>NA|TRBV27|TRBJ1-2|NA
CASSFRQFYGYTF
TGTGCCAGCAGTTTTCGACAGTTCTATGGCTACACCTTC
>NA|TRBV18|TRBJ2-4|TRBD1
CASSPDRGLAKNIQYF
TGTGCCAGCTCACCCGACAGGGGGCTAGCCAAAAACATTCAGTACTTC
>NA|TRBV28|TRBJ2-3|NA
CASSLPGGEDTQYF
TGTGCCAGCAGCCTCCCGGGCGGGGAAGATACGCAGTATTTT